The clone carrying this T cell receptor (beta chain) was seen more than once but under ten times. Antigen: not known. CDR3 length equals 14 residues. CDR1 is SEHNR and CDR2 is FQNEAQ in the germline V gene (reference sequence). Trimming took 4 bases from V and 7 from J; bases not matched to a gene: 7. The data were taken from a study of blood T cells in healthy people across ages. Findings of the study overall: Greater diversity and more naive CD4+ cells were seen in long-lived donors than in aged donors.

At least 5.5 micrograms of total RNA were extracted per sample. It was with a sample-barcoded 5' primer and a J-beta primer mix that a second PCR of roughly 6 to 12 cycles was run. TCRdb fed the 5' RACE reads into MiXCR, producing one record per CDR3 protein. The table shows some 1,800,000 distinct CDR3 sequences, with about two fifths occurring only once. This chain links TRBV7-9 with TRBJ2-7, with 10 nucleotides matching TRBD1. What was sequenced was blood. The clonotype comes from a human donor in good health. This chain's CDR3 is CASSSRDRGWEQYF. DNA of the CDR3: TGTGCCAGCAGCTCCCGGGACAGGGGTTGGGAGCAGTACTTC.